This T cell receptor beta chain was retrieved from a study of cytomegalovirus exposure and HLA in healthy donors. Study-level findings and limits: Among the most significant clusters, several appeared linked to common viral pathogens in a later analysis. Cytomegalovirus-associated TCR beta chains were listed, numbering some 170. Later examination showed HLA-associated TCR beta chains had greater clonal expansion than equally common others.

This clone was recorded a few times. Its target is not known. Researchers ran the PCR with 60 Vbeta and 13 Jbeta primers. The data were produced by immunoSEQ multiplex PCR, yet TCRdb's version contains in-frame clones alone and is incomplete. This table has more than 85,000 clones, around 73% appearing once. Looked up from germline, CDR1 is LNHDA and CDR2 is SQIVND (reference sequence). V gave up 5 bases and J gave up 6 bases, with 20 bases separating them. This CDR3 spans 15 amino acids. The TCR was taken from a man between 35 and 55 years old in good health and CMV-seronegative. The source material was PBMCs. This sequence joins TRBV19 and TRBJ2-7, with a possible D match to TRBD1 (6 bases). CDR3 in DNA: TGTGCCAGTAGTTTGACCCGGAGTAGGGGGAGCGAGCAGTACTTC. Amino acid sequence: CASSLTRSRGSEQYF.